The clone carrying this T cell receptor (beta chain) turned up a few times. Its target is unknown. Trimming pared 0 bases from V and 0 bases from J, leaving 6 bases between. The length of the CDR3 is 14 residues. Germline CDR1 reads SGHKS; CDR2 reads YYEKEE (reference sequence). iRepertoire HTBI primers and Arm-PCR of CDR3 regions built TCR beta libraries. TCRdb used MiXCR to reprocess the multiplex PCR reads, holding one entry per CDR3 protein. Of approximately 690,000 distinct CDR3 sequences in the sample, around 30% are singletons; the top ten hold 40% to 50%. Time point here: persistent/refractory GD, antithyroid drugs over 5 years with positive TRAb. RNA isolated from PBMCs was used to make the TCR library. The data stem from a study of regulatory T cells in long-lasting Graves disease. General study results and limits: Persistent-disease Graves' patients showed less TCR diversity than new cases.

The sequence was collected from a female donor with Graves disease. The chain employs TRBV5-5 and TRBJ1-2; D is unresolved. This specimen was peripheral blood mononuclear cells (PBMCs), taken when the disease was refractory, from a patient treated with antithyroid drugs. The CDR3 protein is CASSLEHPNYGYTF. CDR3 in DNA: TGTGCCAGCAGCTTGGAACACCCTAACTATGGCTACACCTTC.